This T cell receptor beta chain derives from a study of cytomegalovirus exposure and HLA in healthy donors. Study-level findings and limits: For most TCR sequences rarity was the rule, although some public TCRs occurred in many donors. Most CMV-associated TCR beta chains appeared HLA-restricted in a later analysis. The classifier reportedly diagnosed cytomegalovirus status with high specificity and sensitivity.

Note on this clone: Its antigen is not known.

Primers for the PCR totalled 60 Vbeta and 13 Jbeta. Measured with immunoSEQ multiplex PCR; TCRdb has only the in-frame clones, and not every one. This sample yields over 150,000 clones, of which around 88% are seen a single time; 0.75% to 0.95% belongs to the top ten. Sequencing was performed on PBMCs. This TCR was sampled from a woman between 25 and 40 years old in good health and CMV-seronegative.

The CDR3 sequence is CASSLAGRYNEQFF. In DNA, the CDR3 is TGTGCCAGCAGCCTAGCGGGGCGATACAATGAGCAGTTCTTC. V and J are TRBV27 and TRBJ2-1; 9 bases match TRBD2. The V gene end was trimmed by 6 bases and the J gene end by 4 bases; junction bases not matched to a gene: 4. CDR1 is MNHEY and CDR2 is SMNVEV in the germline V gene (reference sequence). The CDR3 spans 14 residues.